What follows is one T cell receptor beta chain and its context. Its antigen is unknown. Primers used in a second PCR of roughly 7 to 12 cycles were a sample-barcoded 5' primer and a J-beta primer mix. TCRdb reprocessed the 5' RACE reads with MiXCR, giving one entry per CDR3 protein. The data contain around 1,900,000 distinct CDR3 sequences, about two fifths of them singletons. This specimen comes from a study of blood T cells in healthy people across ages. Turning to the study itself: Template-switching capture recovered about one barcoded beta molecule per two T cells.

Whole-study results and caveats: Researchers said unsorted PBMCs prevented a conclusive naive versus antigen-experienced comparison.

CDR1 is KGHSH and CDR2 is LQKENI in the germline V gene. The CDR3 is made up of 15 amino acids. The sample was blood. This chain joins TRBV18 and TRBJ2-4; D gene ambiguous. The J call may be in error: the DNA end matches TRBJ2-5 better. The origin of this receptor is a human donor in good health. The CDR3 DNA reads TGTGCCAGCTCACCGACACCCCCTTTACGAGAGACCCAGTACTTC. Its protein product is CASSPTPPLRETQYF.